The present T cell receptor beta chain was sequenced within a study of blood T cell repertoires in COVID-19. Study-wide context: COVID-19 samples collected from the United States, Italy and Spain covered acute and convalescent phases.

Generated by immunoSEQ multiplex PCR, the TCRdb table keeps only in-frame clones and is missing some. The table lists approximately 400,000 clones, around 90% of them singletons. With 3 bases removed from V and 3 bases from J, the gap between germline ends came to 14 bases. This CDR3 has 15 amino acids. CDR1 MNHEY and CDR2 SMNVEV come from the germline V gene (reference sequence). Sequencing used PBMCs or T cells enriched from blood (not recorded which). This receptor was identified in a young woman who had recovered from COVID-19. The rearrangement joins TRBV27 to TRBJ1-1; possible D gene TRBD1, 6 bases. The CDR3 DNA reads as TGTGCCAGCAGTTTCCTGGGGGGGGGCCACACTGAAGCTTTCTTT. Its translation is CASSFLGGGHTEAFF.